This entry lists 16 T cell receptor beta chains sequenced from one sample in a study of read filtering for tumor transcriptome and immune sequencing. Molecular barcoded adaptors covering alpha/delta and beta/gamma chains were used on roughly 400 ng RNA. Each CDR3 protein gets one entry after TCRdb re-called the reads with MiXCR. This sample has over 45,000 distinct CDR3 sequences, with roughly 12% found just once. What was sequenced was a population of CD138-negative cells sorted from bone marrow. These receptors originate from a donor at least 40 years old with multiple myeloma.

This clonotype was found many times. The genes are TRBV7-9 and TRBJ2-1; possibly TRBD2 for D (6 bases). V was trimmed by 5 bases and J by 0 bases, leaving 17 bases between them. The CDR3 runs 17 residues. Germline lookup yields CDR1 SEHNR and CDR2 FQNEAQ (reference sequence). Here the CDR3 reads CASSPPRGTDSYNEQFF. CDR3 nucleotide sequence: TGTGCCAGCAGCCCACCTAGAGGGACTGACTCCTACAATGAGCAGTTCTTC.

This clonotype was seen ten or more times. The rearrangement uses TRBV2 and TRBJ2-2; D perhaps matches TRBD1 (6 bases). This CDR3 has 14 amino acids. Trimming pared 4 bases from V and 2 bases from J, leaving 8 bases between. Germline CDR1 is SNHLY and CDR2 is FYNNEI. CDR3 protein: CASSGGHNTGELFF. CDR3 nucleotide sequence: TGTGCCAGCAGTGGGGGGCATAACACCGGGGAGCTGTTTTTT.

This clonotype has a count of ten or more. This rearrangement joins TRBV5-1 to TRBJ2-2; 8 positions agree with TRBD2. This CDR3 is built from 17 residues. Germline V gives CDR1 SGHRS, CDR2 YFSETQ. The ends lost 0 bases at V and 2 bases at J; junction bases unmatched: 6. Written as DNA, the CDR3 is TGCGCCAGCAGCTTGGACCCGACTAGCGCCAACACCGGGGAGCTGTTTTTT. As protein: CASSLDPTSANTGELFF.

This clonotype showed up many times. V gene TRBV12-3 or TRBV12-4 combines with J gene TRBJ1-5; D unresolved. V was cut by 4 bases and J by 4 bases, with 11 bases left in between. The CDR3 is 14 residues long. The CDR3 here is CASSSRPENQPQHF. CDR3 coding DNA: TGTGCCAGCAGTTCCAGACCGGAAAATCAGCCCCAGCATTTT.

The table lists this clonotype with many counts. The rearrangement uses TRBV20-1 and TRBJ1-5; D call uncertain. The germline V and J ends were trimmed by 1 base and 6 bases, with 13 bases remaining between them. Germline loops: CDR1 DFQATT, CDR2 SNEGSKA (reference sequence). This CDR3 spans 14 amino acids. The CDR3 loop reads CSARAGEGGQPQHF. In nucleotides, the CDR3 is TGCAGTGCTAGAGCCGGGGAGGGAGGTCAGCCCCAGCATTTT.

This clonotype came up many times. This rearrangement joins TRBV7-8 to TRBJ2-1; D perhaps matches TRBD2 (5 bases). Germline CDR1 SGHVS, CDR2 FQNEAQ. V lost 3 bases, J lost 6 bases, and 15 bases lay in between. The CDR3 is 15 residues long. The CDR3 region is CASSFQTSQGNEQFF. The CDR3 region has the DNA TGTGCCAGCAGCTTTCAAACTAGTCAAGGCAATGAGCAGTTCTTC.

This clonotype was found many times. The chain couples TRBV4-1 to TRBJ2-7, with 7 bases lining up with TRBD1. This CDR3 has 16 residues. The V and J ends lost 2 bases and 5 bases, in that order; junction bases with no gene match: 12. CDR1 is MGHRA, CDR2 YSYEKL, per germline. CDR3 sequence: CASSQKGAAGTDEQYF. The CDR3 nucleotides read TGCGCCAGCAGCCAAAAGGGGGCGGCAGGGACAGACGAGCAGTACTTC.

This clonotype was seen ten or more times. DNA of the CDR3: TGTGCCAGCAAAACAGGGGGCGCTTACTATGGCTACACCTTC. Translated: CASKTGGAYYGYTF. The V gene is TRBV28, the J gene TRBJ1-2, with TRBD1 matching 9 bases. Germline CDR1 MDHEN, CDR2 SYDVKM. Trimming at V came to 7 bases and at J to 3 bases, leaving 6 bases not matched to a gene. This CDR3 spans 14 amino acids.

This clonotype appeared many times. The rearrangement links TRBV7-3 to TRBJ2-3; possibly TRBD2 for D (5 bases). The CDR3 extends over 16 amino acids. Germline V lookup: CDR1 SGHTA, CDR2 FQGTGA. Trimming left V 2 bases short and J 1 base short, with 13 bases between. This CDR3 is CASSLFSQEGTDTQYF. In DNA, the CDR3 is TGTGCCAGCAGCTTATTTTCCCAGGAGGGCACAGATACGCAGTATTTT.

In this sample, this clonotype turned up many times. This rearrangement joins TRBV7-9 to TRBJ1-1; unclear D gene. The CDR3 totals 13 residues. V lost 3 bases and J 3 bases, leaving 8 bases between the germline ends. Germline CDR1 SEHNR, CDR2 FQNEAQ (reference sequence). DNA for the CDR3: TGTGCCAGCAGCTTTCGACAAGACACTGAAGCTTTCTTT. This gives the protein CASSFRQDTEAFF.

This clonotype came up many times. This chain links TRBV18 with TRBJ1-4; D remains ambiguous. This CDR3 region has 17 residues. Per the germline V gene, CDR1 is KGHSH and CDR2 is LQKENI. The V end was cut by 3 bases, the J end by 0 bases, with 14 bases between. CDR3 protein: CASSPRTQLATNEKLFF. As DNA, the CDR3 is TGTGCCAGCTCACCCCGTACCCAACTGGCAACTAATGAAAAACTGTTTTTT.

This clonotype was counted ten times or more. V usage is TRBV5-4 and J usage is TRBJ2-5; no definite D call. The V end was cut by 4 bases, the J end by 1 base, with 14 bases between. Germline V gene lookup returns CDR1 SGHNT and CDR2 YYREEE (reference sequence). The CDR3 consists of 15 residues. The CDR3 coding sequence is TGTGCCAGCAGCCTAGGGTCGCCCGGCCAAGAGACCCAGTACTTC. Translating gives CASSLGSPGQETQYF.

This clonotype was counted many times. The gene calls are TRBV7-6 and TRBJ2-5; D is possibly TRBD1 (6 bases). This CDR3 contains 14 residues. Trimming took 6 bases from V and 5 from J, leaving 16 bases between them. The V gene's germline CDR1 is SGHVS and CDR2 FNYEAQ. The CDR3 DNA reads TGTGCCAGCAGAGAACGTCCAGGGGATGAGACCCAGTACTTC. The encoded protein is CASRERPGDETQYF.

Only a few counts were recorded for this clonotype. Compared with germline, one end of the junction differs, possibly owing to a read error. The V gene is TRBV7-2, the J gene TRBJ1-1, with D hard to call. This CDR3 contains 13 residues. The germline V gene has CDR1 SGHTA and CDR2 FQGNSA. CDR3 DNA: TGTGTCAGCAGCTTTGTAATGAGCACTGAAGCCTTCTTT. Protein product: CVSSFVMSTEAFF.

This clonotype was counted many times. This chain connects TRBV10-3 to TRBJ2-5, with 12 bases that match TRBD2. This CDR3 contains 14 residues. The V and J ends lost 5 bases and 5 bases, in that order; junction bases with no gene match: 3. Per germline, CDR1 ENHRY and CDR2 SYGVKD. The CDR3 region is CAISRTSGMETQYF. CDR3 in DNA: TGTGCCATCAGTAGGACTAGCGGGATGGAGACCCAGTACTTC.

This clonotype occurred many times. This rearrangement joins TRBV20-1 to TRBJ2-7, with D unclear. The CDR3 extends over 15 amino acids. Trimming left V 4 bases short and J 3 bases short, with 19 bases between. Germline CDR1 DFQATT, CDR2 SNEGSKA (reference sequence). In DNA, the CDR3 is TGCAGTGCTACCGGACGGAAAGTAACGAGCTACGAGCAGTACTTC. Protein sequence: CSATGRKVTSYEQYF.